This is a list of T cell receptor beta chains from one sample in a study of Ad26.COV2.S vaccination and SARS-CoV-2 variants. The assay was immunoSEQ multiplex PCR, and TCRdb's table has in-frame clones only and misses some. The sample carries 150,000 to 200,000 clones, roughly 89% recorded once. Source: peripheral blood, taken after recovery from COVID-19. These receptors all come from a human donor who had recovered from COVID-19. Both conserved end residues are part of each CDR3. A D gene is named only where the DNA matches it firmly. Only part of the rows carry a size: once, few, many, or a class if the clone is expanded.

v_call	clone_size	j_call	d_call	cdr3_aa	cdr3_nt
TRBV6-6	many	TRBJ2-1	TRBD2	CASSYSTREGEQFF	TGTGCCAGCAGTTACTCGACTAGGGAGGGGGAGCAGTTCTTC
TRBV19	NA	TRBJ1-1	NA	CASSAYQGTAEAFF	TGTGCCAGTAGTGCCTATCAGGGGACGGCTGAAGCTTTCTTT
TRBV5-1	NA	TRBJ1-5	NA	CASSLDGINQPQHF	TGCGCCAGCAGCTTGGACGGAATCAATCAGCCCCAGCATTTT
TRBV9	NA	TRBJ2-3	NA	CASSERAGDADTQYF	TGTGCCAGCAGCGAGAGGGCCGGCGACGCAGATACGCAGTATTTT
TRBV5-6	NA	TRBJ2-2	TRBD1	CASSSRDRGNTGELFF	TGTGCCAGCAGCTCGAGGGACAGGGGGAACACCGGGGAGCTGTTTTTT
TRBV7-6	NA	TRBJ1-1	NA	CASSLNSPGHTEAFF	TGTGCCAGCAGCTTAAACAGCCCTGGTCACACTGAAGCTTTCTTT
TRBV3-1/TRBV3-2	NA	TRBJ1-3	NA	CASSQGERNTIYF	TGTGCCAGCAGCCAGGGAGAGAGAAACACCATATATTTT
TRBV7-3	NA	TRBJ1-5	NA	CASSRGINQPQHF	TGTGCCAGCAGCCGCGGGATCAATCAGCCCCAGCATTTT
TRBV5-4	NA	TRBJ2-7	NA	CASSLGPEQYF	TGTGCCAGCAGCTTAGGACCTGAGCAGTACTTC
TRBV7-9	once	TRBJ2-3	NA	CASSSGTDTQYF	TGTGCCAGCAGCTCAGGGACAGATACGCAGTATTTT
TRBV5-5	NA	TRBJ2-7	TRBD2	CASSLVASGSPYEQYF	TGTGCCAGCAGCTTGGTGGCTAGCGGGAGTCCCTACGAGCAGTACTTC
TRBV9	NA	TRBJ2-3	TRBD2	CASSVATGVAGGPDTQYF	TGTGCCAGCAGCGTAGCTACGGGGGTAGCGGGGGGGCCAGATACGCAGTATTTT
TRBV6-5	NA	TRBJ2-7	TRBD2	CASLSRTSLYEQYF	TGTGCCAGCCTTTCGAGGACTAGTCTCTACGAGCAGTACTTC
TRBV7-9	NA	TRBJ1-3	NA	CASSRTSRRHSGNTIYF	TGTGCCAGCAGCCGGACTAGCCGAAGACACTCTGGAAACACCATATATTTT
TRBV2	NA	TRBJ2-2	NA	CASRAPIGAGELFF	TGTGCCAGCAGAGCACCGATAGGGGCCGGGGAGCTGTTTTTT
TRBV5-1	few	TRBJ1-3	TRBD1	CASSETGPGNTIYF	TGCGCCAGCAGCGAGACAGGGCCTGGAAACACCATATATTTT
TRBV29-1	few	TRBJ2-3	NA	CSVEDGTHTQYF	TGCAGCGTTGAAGATGGGACTCATACGCAGTATTTT
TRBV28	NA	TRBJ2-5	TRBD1	CASSFGVTRGPEETQYF	TGTGCCAGCAGTTTTGGGGTTACGAGGGGGCCGGAAGAGACCCAGTACTTC
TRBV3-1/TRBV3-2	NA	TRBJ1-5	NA	CASSQEVGSNQPQHF	TGTGCCAGCAGCCAAGAAGTGGGAAGCAATCAGCCCCAGCATTTT
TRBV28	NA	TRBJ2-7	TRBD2	CASSLSRAGSYEQYF	TGTGCCAGCAGTTTGTCCAGAGCGGGGTCCTACGAGCAGTACTTC
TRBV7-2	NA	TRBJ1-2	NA	CASSLEVIFDTF	TGTGCCAGCAGCTTAGAGGTCATCTTCGACACCTTC
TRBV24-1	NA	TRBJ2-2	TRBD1	CATSVGAGTGVAGELFF	TGTGCCACCAGTGTGGGGGCGGGGACAGGGGTCGCCGGGGAGCTGTTTTTT
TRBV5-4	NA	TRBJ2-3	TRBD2	CASSTGLAGARTSTDTQYF	TGTGCCAGCAGCACGGGACTAGCGGGGGCGCGAACTAGCACAGATACGCAGTATTTT
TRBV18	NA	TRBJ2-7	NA	CASSPRGTAGNYEQYF	TGTGCCAGCTCACCGCGCGGGACAGCCGGCAACTACGAGCAGTACTTC
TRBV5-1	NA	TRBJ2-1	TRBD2	CASSAGGLAGGPGEQFF	TGCGCCAGCAGCGCGGGAGGACTAGCGGGAGGGCCGGGTGAGCAGTTCTTC
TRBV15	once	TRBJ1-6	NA	CATSSEGGWVLHF	TGTGCCACCAGCAGCGAAGGAGGGTGGGTCCTCCACTTT
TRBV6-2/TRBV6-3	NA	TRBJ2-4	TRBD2	CASSGLAGPALAKNIQYF	TGTGCCAGCAGCGGACTAGCGGGGCCGGCCTTAGCCAAAAACATTCAGTACTTC
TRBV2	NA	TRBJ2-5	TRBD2	CASSYLAGGPGETQYF	TGTGCCAGCAGTTATCTAGCGGGGGGGCCGGGCGAGACCCAGTACTTC